This TCR beta chain was sequenced during a study of cytomegalovirus exposure and HLA in healthy donors. The study ran its PCR with 60 Vbeta and 13 Jbeta primers. Per the original methods: In a later analysis, the count reached some 75 million unique TCR beta chains, with about 11 million shared. Data came from immunoSEQ multiplex PCR; TCRdb stores just in-frame clones and leaves some out. V and J calls and clone size are given by that table; D and trimming were obtained from the DNA. The repertoire holds 110,000 or so clones, with roughly three quarters as singletons. Germline V gene sequence: CDR1 MGHRA, CDR2 YSYEKL. Trimming at V came to 3 bases and at J to 7 bases, leaving 9 bases not matched to a gene. The CDR3 length is 15 residues. Comment on this clone: The antigen is not known.

Findings and limits, study-wide: Later analysis suggested links between common viral pathogens and several top significant clusters.

The gene calls are TRBV4-1 and TRBJ1-1; 9 bases agree with TRBD1. The receptor comes from a man aged 25 to 40 in good health and CMV-seronegative. The sequenced material came from PBMCs. The CDR3 DNA is TGCGCCAGCAGCCAGGAGGGACAGGGCGGGCTTGAAGCTTTCTTT. This codes for CASSQEGQGGLEAFF.